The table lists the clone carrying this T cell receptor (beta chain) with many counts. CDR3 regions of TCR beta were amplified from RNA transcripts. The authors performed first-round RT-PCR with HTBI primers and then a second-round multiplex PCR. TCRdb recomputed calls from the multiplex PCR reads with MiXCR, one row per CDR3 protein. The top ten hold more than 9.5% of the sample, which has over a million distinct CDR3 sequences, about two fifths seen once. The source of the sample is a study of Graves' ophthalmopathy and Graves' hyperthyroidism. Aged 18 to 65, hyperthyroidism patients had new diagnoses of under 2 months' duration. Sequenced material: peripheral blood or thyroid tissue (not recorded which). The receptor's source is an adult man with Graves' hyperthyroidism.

The CDR3 bases are TGTGCCAGCAGTGAAGGGAAGGGTTACGAGCAGTACTTC. Its protein is CASSEGKGYEQYF. V and J are TRBV6-6 and TRBJ2-7; D remains ambiguous. This CDR3 is built from 13 residues. Between the trimmed V and J ends, which lost 5 bases and 4 bases, there was a span of 12 bases. Looked up from germline, CDR1 is MNHNY and CDR2 is SVGAGI (reference sequence).